Below, one T cell receptor (beta chain) is given with its context. Its matching antigen is unknown. This sample is drawn from a study of shared clonotypes between healthy human individuals. In the study overall: Each donor's CD8 memory used one plate, CD8 naive two, each CD4 subset three.

It was CD45RO-negative cells, positively selected for CCR7, that made up naive CD8 cells, with terminally differentiated effector memory CD45RA+ cells excluded. Study-wide results and limits: Memory subsets generally showed lower estimated richness than naive subsets. Investigators collected only blood, and repertoires in tissues likely differ.

Repertoires were generated with immunoSEQ multiplex PCR, while TCRdb's copy carries only in-frame clones and drops some. Here the sample spans around 1.9 million clones, about 94% being singletons. Per the germline V gene, CDR1 is MGHRA and CDR2 is YSYEKL. The CDR3 spans 14 residues. The V and J ends lost 1 base and 0 bases respectively, with 7 bases between them. The chain uses TRBV4-1 and TRBJ2-7, with D unclear. This receptor was taken from a man between 18 and 29 years old in good health. Some clones in this sample may be carry-over from other donors' samples. Sequenced: naive CD8+ T cells from PBMCs. The CDR3 is CASSQVGISYEQYF. CDR3 bases: TGCGCCAGCAGCCAAGTTGGGATCTCCTACGAGCAGTACTTC.